The entry that follows covers one T cell receptor beta chain sequence. Antigen unknown. This sample stems from a study of T cells in narcolepsy. Study observations and caveats: Autoreactive clone sequences were missing from some blood memory CD4+ repertoires.

Using immunoSEQ multiplex PCR, the repertoire was profiled, and TCRdb retains in-frame clones only, with some absent. The sample consists of about 43,000 clones, around 88% of them appearing once. The germline gives CDR1 SGHVS, CDR2 FQNEAQ. The ends were cut back, 0 bases at V and 2 bases at J, with 8 bases in the middle. This CDR3 has 16 amino acids. The V call is TRBV7-8, the J call TRBJ2-6, with D possibly being TRBD1 (5 bases). The source is a human donor with narcolepsy. What was sequenced was CD45RA- memory CD4+ T cells from PBMCs. In DNA form, the CDR3 reads TGTGCCAGCAGCTTAGCCAGGGCGCCTGGGGCCAACGTCCTGACTTTC. This gives the protein CASSLARAPGANVLTF.